This T cell receptor beta chain was captured in a study of shared clonotypes between healthy human individuals. Study-wide background: Donor composition was two women and a few men, aged 18 to 49.

Replicate PCRs for sorted subsets used approximately 190 ng DNA; this equaled 25,000 to 35,000 T cell genomes. Some clones are missing from TCRdb's copy, which holds only in-frame ones; the method was immunoSEQ multiplex PCR. The data hold 2 million to 2.5 million clones, with about 95% observed a single time. Concerning this clone: The antigen remains unidentified.

It was CD45RO-negative cells, positively selected for CCR7, that made up naive CD8 cells, with terminally differentiated effector memory CD45RA+ cells excluded. General study findings and limits: A generally larger estimated richness was seen in naive subsets than in memory subsets.

CDR3 length: 15 residues. J gave up 7 bases and V 0 bases, and 7 bases lay outside the gene matches. CDR1 and CDR2 from the germline V gene are SGHRS and YFSETQ. The TCR sequence derives from a man younger than 35 in good health. The J gene is TRBJ2-7, the V gene TRBV5-1; 10 bases line up with TRBD2. Sequencing was carried out using naive CD8+ T cells sorted from blood. The CDR3 spells CASSLEASGSGEQYF. In DNA form, the CDR3 reads TGCGCCAGCAGCTTGGAAGCTAGCGGGAGTGGGGAGCAGTACTTC.